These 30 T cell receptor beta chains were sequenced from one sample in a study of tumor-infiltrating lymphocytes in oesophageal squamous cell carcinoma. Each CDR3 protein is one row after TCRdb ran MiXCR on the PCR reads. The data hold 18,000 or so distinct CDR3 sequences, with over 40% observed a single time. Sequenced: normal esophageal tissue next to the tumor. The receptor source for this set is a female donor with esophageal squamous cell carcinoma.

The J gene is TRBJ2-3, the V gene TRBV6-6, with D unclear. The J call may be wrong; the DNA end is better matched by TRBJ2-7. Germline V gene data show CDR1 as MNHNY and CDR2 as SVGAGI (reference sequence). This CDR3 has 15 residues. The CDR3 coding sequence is TGTGCCAGCAGTTACTCGGGTTTACCTTCAGACGAGCAGTACTTC. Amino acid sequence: CASSYSGLPSDEQYF.

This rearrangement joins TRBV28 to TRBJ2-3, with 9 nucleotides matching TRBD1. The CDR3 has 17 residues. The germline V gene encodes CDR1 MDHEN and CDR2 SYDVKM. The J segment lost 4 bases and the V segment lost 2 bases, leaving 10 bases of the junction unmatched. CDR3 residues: CASSLPGQGMNSDTQYF. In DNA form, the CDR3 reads TGTGCCAGCAGTTTACCGGGACAGGGAATGAACTCAGATACGCAGTATTTT.

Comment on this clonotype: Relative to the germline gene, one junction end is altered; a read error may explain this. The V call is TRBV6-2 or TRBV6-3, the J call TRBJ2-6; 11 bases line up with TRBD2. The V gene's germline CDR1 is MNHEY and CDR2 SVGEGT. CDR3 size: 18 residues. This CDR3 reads CPSSYGLAGRSGANVLTF. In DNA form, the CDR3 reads TGTCCCAGCAGTTACGGACTAGCGGGCCGCTCTGGGGCCAACGTCCTGACTTTC.

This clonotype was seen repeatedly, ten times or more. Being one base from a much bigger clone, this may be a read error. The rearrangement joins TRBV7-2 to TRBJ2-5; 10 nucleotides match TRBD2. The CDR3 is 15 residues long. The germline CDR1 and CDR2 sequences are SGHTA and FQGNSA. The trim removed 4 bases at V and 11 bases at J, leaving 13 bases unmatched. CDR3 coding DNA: TGTGCCAGCAGCTATAAGCGGGGGGGCTGGAATGAGCAGTACTTC. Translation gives CASSYKRGGWNEQYF.

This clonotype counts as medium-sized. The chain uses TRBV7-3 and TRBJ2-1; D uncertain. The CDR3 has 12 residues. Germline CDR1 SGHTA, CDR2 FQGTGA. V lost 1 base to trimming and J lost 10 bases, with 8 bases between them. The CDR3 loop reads CASSLKGREQFF. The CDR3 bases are TGTGCCAGCAGCTTAAAGGGTAGAGAGCAGTTCTTC.

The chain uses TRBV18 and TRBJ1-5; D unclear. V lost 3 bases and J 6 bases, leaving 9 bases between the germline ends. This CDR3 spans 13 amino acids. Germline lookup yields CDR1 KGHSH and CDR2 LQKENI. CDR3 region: CASSPGRGQPQHF. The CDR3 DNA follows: TGTGCCAGCTCACCCGGACGGGGTCAGCCCCAGCATTTT.

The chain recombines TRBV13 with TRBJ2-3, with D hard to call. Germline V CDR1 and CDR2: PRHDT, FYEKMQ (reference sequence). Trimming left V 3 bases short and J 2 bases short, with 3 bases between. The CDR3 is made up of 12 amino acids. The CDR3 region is CASSFYTDTQYF. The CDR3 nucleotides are TGTGCCAGCAGCTTTTACACAGATACGCAGTATTTT. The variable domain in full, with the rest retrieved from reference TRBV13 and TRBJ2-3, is AAGVIQSPRHLIKEKRETATLKCYPIPRHDTVYWYQQGPGQDPQFLISFYEKMQSDKGSIPDRFSAQQFSDYHSELNMSSLELGDSALYFCASSFYTDTQYFGPGTRLTVL.

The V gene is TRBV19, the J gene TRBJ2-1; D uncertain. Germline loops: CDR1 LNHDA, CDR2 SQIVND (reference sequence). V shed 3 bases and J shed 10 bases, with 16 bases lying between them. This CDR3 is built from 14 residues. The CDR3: CASSIPGLPEEQFF. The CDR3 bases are TGTGCCAGTAGTATCCCGGGCCTGCCTGAAGAGCAGTTCTTC.

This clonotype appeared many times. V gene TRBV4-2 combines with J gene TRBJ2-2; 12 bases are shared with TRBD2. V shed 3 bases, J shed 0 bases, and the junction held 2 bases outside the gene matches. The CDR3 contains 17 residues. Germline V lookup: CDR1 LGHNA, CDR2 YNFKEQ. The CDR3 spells CASSQGLAGANTGELFF. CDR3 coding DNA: TGTGCCAGCAGCCAGGGACTAGCGGGCGCGAACACCGGGGAGCTGTTTTTT.

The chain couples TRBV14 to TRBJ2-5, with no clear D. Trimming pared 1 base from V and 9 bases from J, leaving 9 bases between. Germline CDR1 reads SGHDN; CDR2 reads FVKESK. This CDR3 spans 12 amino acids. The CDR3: CASSQVTTSQYF. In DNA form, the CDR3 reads TGTGCCAGCAGCCAAGTAACTACCTCCCAGTACTTC.

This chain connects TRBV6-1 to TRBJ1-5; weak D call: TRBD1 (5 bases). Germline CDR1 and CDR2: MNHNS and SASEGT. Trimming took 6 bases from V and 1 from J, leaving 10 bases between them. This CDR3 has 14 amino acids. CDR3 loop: CASRVGGSNQPQHF. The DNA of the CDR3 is TGTGCCAGCAGGGTGGGGGGGAGCAATCAGCCCCAGCATTTT.

As DNA, the CDR3 is TGTGCCAGCAGCTTTCAGGGGTCGGACAATGAGCAGTTCTTC. Translating gives CASSFQGSDNEQFF. This chain uses TRBV7-3 with TRBJ2-5; D perhaps matches TRBD1 (6 bases). The J call may not be correct, given that the DNA end is closer to TRBJ2-1. The CDR3 contains 14 residues. Looked up from germline, CDR1 is SGHTA and CDR2 is FQGTGA.

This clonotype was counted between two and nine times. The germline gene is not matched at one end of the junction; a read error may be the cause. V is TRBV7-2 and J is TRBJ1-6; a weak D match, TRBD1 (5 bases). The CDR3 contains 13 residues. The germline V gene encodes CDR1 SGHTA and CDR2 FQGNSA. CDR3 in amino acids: CASSLDERLGQYF. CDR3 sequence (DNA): TGTGCCAGCAGCTTAGATGAGCGGTTGGGGCAGTACTTT.

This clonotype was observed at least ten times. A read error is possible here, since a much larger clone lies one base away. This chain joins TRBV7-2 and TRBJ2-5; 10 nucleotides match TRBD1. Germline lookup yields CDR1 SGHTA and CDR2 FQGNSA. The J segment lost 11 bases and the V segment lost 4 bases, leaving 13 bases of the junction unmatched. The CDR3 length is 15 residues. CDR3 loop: CASSYDRGPYNEQYF. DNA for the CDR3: TGTGCCAGCAGCTATGACAGGGGGCCCTACAATGAGCAGTACTTC.

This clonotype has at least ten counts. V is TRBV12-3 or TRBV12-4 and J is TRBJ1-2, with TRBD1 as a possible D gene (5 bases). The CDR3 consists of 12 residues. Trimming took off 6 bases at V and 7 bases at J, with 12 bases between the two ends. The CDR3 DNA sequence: TGTGCCAGCAGCGCAGGGTCTCGTGGCTACACCTTC. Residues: CASSAGSRGYTF.

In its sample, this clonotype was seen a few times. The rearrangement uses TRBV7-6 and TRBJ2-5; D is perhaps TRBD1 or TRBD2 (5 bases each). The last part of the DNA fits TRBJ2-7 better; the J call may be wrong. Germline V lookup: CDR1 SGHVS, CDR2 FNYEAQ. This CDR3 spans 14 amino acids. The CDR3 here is CASSLSGTGYEQYF. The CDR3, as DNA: TGTGCCAGCAGCTTATCTGGGACCGGATACGAGCAGTACTTC.

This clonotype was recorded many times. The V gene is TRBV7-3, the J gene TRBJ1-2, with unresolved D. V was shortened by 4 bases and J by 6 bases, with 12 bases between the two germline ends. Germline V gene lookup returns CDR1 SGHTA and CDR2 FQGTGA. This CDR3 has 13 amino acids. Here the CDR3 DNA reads TGTGCCAGCAGCTCGAGGCGGAAAGATGGCTACACCTTC. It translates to CASSSRRKDGYTF.

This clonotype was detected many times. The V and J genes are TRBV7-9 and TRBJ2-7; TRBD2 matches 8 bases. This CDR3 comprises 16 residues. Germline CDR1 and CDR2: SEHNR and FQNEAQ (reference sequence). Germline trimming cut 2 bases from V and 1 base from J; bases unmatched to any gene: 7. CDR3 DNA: TGTGCCAGCAGCTTAAGCGGGAGCAGAGAATCCTACGAGCAGTACTTC. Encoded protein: CASSLSGSRESYEQYF. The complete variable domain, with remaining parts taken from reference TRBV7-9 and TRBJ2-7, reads DTGVSQNPRHKITKRGQNVTFRCDPISEHNRLYWYRQTLGQGPEFLTYFQNEAQLEKSRLLSDRFSAERPKGSFSTLEIQRTEQGDSAMYLCASSLSGSRESYEQYFGPGTRLTVT.

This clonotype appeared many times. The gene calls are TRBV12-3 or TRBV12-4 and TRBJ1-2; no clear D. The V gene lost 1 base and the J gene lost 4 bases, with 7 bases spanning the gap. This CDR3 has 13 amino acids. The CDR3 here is CASSLGQPYGYTF. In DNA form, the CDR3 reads TGTGCCAGCAGTTTAGGGCAGCCCTATGGCTACACCTTC.

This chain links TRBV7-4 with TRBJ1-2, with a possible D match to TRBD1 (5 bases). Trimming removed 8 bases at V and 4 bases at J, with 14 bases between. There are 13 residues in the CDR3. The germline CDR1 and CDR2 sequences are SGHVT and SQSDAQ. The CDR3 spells CASDTGRGYGYTF. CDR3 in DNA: TGTGCCAGCGACACGGGGCGGGGCTATGGCTACACCTTC.

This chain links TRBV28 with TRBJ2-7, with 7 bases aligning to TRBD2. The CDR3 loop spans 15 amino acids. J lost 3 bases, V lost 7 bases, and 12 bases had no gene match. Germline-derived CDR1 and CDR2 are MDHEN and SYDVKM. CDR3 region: CASTLYLGGNYEQYF. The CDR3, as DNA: TGTGCCAGCACCCTATATTTGGGGGGGAACTACGAGCAGTACTTC.

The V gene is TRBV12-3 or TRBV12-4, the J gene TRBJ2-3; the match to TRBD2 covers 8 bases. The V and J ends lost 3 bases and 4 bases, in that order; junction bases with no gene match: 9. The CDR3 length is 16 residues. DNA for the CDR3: TGTGCCAGCAGTTTCTTACGGACTAGCATTCCAGATACGCAGTATTTT. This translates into CASSFLRTSIPDTQYF.

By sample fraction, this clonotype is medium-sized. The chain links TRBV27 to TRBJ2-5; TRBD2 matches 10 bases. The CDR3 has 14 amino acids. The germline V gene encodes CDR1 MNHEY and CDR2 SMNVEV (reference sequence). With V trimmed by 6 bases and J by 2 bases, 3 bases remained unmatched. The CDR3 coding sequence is TGTGCCAGCAGCATACTAGCGGGGCAAGAGACCCAGTACTTC. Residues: CASSILAGQETQYF.

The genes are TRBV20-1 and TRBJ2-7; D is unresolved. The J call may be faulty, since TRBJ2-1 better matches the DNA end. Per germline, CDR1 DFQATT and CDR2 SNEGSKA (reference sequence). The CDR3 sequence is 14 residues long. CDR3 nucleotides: TGCAGTGCTAGTGTCGGTTTCTCCTACAATGAGCAGTTCTTC. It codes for CSASVGFSYNEQFF.

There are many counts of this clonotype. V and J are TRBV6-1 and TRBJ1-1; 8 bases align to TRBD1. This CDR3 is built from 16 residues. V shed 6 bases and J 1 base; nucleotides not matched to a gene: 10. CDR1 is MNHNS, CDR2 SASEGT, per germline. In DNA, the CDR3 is TGTGCCAGCAGCCACCCCGGGACAGGCCCGAACACTGAAGCTTTCTTT. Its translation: CASSHPGTGPNTEAFF.

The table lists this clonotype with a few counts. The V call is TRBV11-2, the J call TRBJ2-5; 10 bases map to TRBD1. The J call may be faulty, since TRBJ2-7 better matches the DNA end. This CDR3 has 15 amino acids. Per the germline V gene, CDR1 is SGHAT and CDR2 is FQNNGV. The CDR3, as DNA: TGTGCCAGCAGCTTAAATGGGGACAGGGGATACGAGCAGTACTTC. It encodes CASSLNGDRGYEQYF.

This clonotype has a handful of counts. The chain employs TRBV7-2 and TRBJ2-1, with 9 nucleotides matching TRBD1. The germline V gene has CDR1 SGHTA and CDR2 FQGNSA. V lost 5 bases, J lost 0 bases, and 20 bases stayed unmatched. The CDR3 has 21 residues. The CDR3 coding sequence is TGTGCCAGCAGCACCCGGGACAGGGACCTTCTCTCCTTTAGCTCCTACAATGAGCAGTTCTTC. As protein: CASSTRDRDLLSFSSYNEQFF.

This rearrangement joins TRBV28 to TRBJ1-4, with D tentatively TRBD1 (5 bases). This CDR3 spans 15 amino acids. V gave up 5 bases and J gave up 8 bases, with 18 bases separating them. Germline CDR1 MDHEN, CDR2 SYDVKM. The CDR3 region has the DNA TGTGCCAGCAGTGCCGGGGACCCTACGGTGGAAAAACTGTTTTTT. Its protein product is CASSAGDPTVEKLFF.

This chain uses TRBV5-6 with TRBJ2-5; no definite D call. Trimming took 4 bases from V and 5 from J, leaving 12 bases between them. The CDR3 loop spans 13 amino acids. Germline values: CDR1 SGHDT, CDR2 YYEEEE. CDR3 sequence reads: CASSPGVGETQYF. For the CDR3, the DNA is TGTGCCAGCAGCCCTGGGGTGGGCGAGACCCAGTACTTC.

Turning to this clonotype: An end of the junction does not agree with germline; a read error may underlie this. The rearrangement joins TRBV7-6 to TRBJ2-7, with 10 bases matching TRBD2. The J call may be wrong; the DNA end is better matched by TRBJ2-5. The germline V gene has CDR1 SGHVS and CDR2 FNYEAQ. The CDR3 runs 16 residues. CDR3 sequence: CASSLAPAGGQETQYF. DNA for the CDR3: TGTGCTAGCAGCTTAGCGCCAGCGGGGGGGCAAGAGACCCAGTACTTC.